The following is a TCR beta chain sequence with its context. Its antigen is unknown. No base quality information exists; no much larger clone differs at one position. TCR sequencing with the immunoSEQ assay provided the T-cell fraction in tumor and uninvolved lung tissue. The study's own analysis went as follows. For survival analysis, patients were split into high (upper tertile) and low (lower two tertiles) T-cell fraction groups and compared by log-rank test. A signed-rank test was used to test differences in T-cell fraction between paired tumor and uninvolved lung samples. In TCRdb, the immuneACCESS table is reduced to in-frame sequences with V and J assigned. These tables do not hold every clone; where another copy was compared, an unresolved V gene accounts for under half, and the others remain unexplained. The V and J calls and the clone size are those of that table, but D and trimming were determined from the DNA. Recorded for this sample are several thousand clones; about 65% of them occurred a single time. The top ten hold around 12% of the sample.

CDR1 and CDR2 (SEHNR, FQNEAQ) derive from the germline V gene (reference sequence). The CDR3 sequence holds 16 residues, the cysteine and phenylalanine included. Solely the CDR3 DNA is kept, with 48 bases framed from the first base. V was cut back by 1 base and J by 4 bases, leaving a gap of 13 bases between them. These data come from a study of tumor-infiltrating lymphocytes in localized non-small cell lung cancer listed by TCRdb under 2021. For context, the study as a whole: The cohort covered several histologies, both smokers and never-smokers, and patients whose samples were collected after neoadjuvant chemotherapy. Each patient provided resected tumor tissue plus uninvolved lung tissue from the same patient, with the uninvolved lung tissue described as non-adjacent to the tumor. Alongside flow cytometry, multiplex immunofluorescence, RNA-seq, exome sequencing and proteomics, TCR sequencing was applied to the same patients as one of several integrated assays. The overall ICON cohort was composed of around 150 surgical patients with localized non-small cell lung cancer whose tumors were resected. For 55 to 60 patients, immunoSEQ T-cell fraction was compared between paired tumor and uninvolved lung.

ICON enrollment began in the first half of 2016, and the last patient was enrolled in 2018. In a subcohort of 60 to 85 patients, fresh tumor and matched uninvolved tissue were collected for in-depth immune analyses, with TCR sequencing among those analyses. No cell sorting was done, and TCR sequencing was instead run on DNA isolated from bulk tissue. The study at large found these results: Tumor T-cell fraction from TCR sequencing was not associated with recurrence-free survival (p = 0.61). In line with immunofluorescence CD3 counts, TCRbeta sequencing supported higher T cell infiltration in tumors compared with uninvolved lung tissue. Since assay coverage differed from patient to patient depending on how much tissue was available, TCR sequencing was done for only a subset of the cohort. Because different assays used different pieces of the same tissue, technical variation could not be distinguished from intratumor heterogeneity. No difference in TCR-derived T-cell fraction was observed between the flow cytometry-defined immunotypes IM1 (good prognosis) and IM2 (poor prognosis).

The material sequenced was lung tumor tissue. Recombination linked TRBV7-9 to TRBJ2-2; no D segment can be confidently identified. This clonotype was sampled from a human donor with non-small cell lung cancer. CDR3 region: CASSLEGTVSTGELFF. The nucleotide sequence is given as TGTGCCAGCAGCTTAGAGGGTACGGTGAGCACCGGGGAGCTGTTTTTT. Reference TRBV7-9 and TRBJ2-2 proteins supply the regions before and after the CDR3; the full variable domain is: DTGVSQNPRHKITKRGQNVTFRCDPISEHNRLYWYRQTLGQGPEFLTYFQNEAQLEKSRLLSDRFSAERPKGSFSTLEIQRTEQGDSAMYLCASSLEGTVSTGELFFGEGSRLTVL.